Presented here are 6 T cell receptor beta chains from one specimen sequenced in a study of OX40 agonist ivuxolimab in advanced cancers. Library creation used the immunoSEQ multiplex PCR assay. This is the immuneACCESS table as TCRdb keeps it, with only in-frame sequences that have V and J called. A part of the clones is gone; compared with another copy, unresolved V genes explain less than half, and the rest is unexplained. The sample table lists 45,000 to 50,000 clones, under 95% of them with a count of one. The biggest ten clones account for about 19% of the sample. The specimen comprised CD4+ or CD8+ T cells sorted from blood, sampled in a trial of the OX40 agonist ivuxolimab. All receptors come from an adult with an advanced solid tumor such as melanoma, head and neck, liver or kidney cancer.

This clone appeared a single time. The chain has TRBV5-1 and TRBJ2-3; D not certain. The germline CDR1 and CDR2 sequences are SGHRS and YFSETQ. V was pared by 0 bases and J by 3 bases, with 11 bases between. The length of the CDR3 is 15 residues. CDR3 bases: TGCGCCAGCAGCTTGGCACTGGTCTTGACAGATACGCAGTATTTT. Its protein product is CASSLALVLTDTQYF.

This rearrangement joins TRBV9 to TRBJ2-1; D gene uncertain. Germline V gene sequence: CDR1 SGDLS, CDR2 YYNGEE. The CDR3 consists of 12 residues. Deletions cut 0 bases from V and 10 bases from J, with 8 bases between. Here the CDR3 reads CASSVEGPEQFF. CDR3 bases: TGTGCCAGCAGCGTAGAAGGTCCGGAGCAGTTCTTC.

The V call is TRBV4-2, the J call TRBJ2-7; no reliable D call. Per germline, CDR1 LGHNA and CDR2 YNFKEQ. V dropped 0 bases and J dropped 3 bases, with 9 bases sitting between them. The CDR3 runs 14 residues. This chain's CDR3 is CASSQEGDNYEQYF. The CDR3 coding sequence is TGTGCCAGCAGCCAAGAAGGCGACAACTACGAGCAGTACTTC.

The chain is built from TRBV27 and TRBJ2-2; D is uncertain. CDR1 is MNHEY and CDR2 is SMNVEV in the germline V gene (reference sequence). Trimming took 1 base from V and 5 from J, leaving 8 bases between them. The CDR3 sequence is 14 residues long. The CDR3 here is CASSLYANTGELFF. The CDR3 DNA follows: TGTGCCAGCAGTTTATATGCCAATACCGGGGAGCTGTTTTTT.

CDR3 DNA sequence: TGTGCCAGCAGTCGCCGGGACAGGGTCGAAGCTTTCTTT. Protein: CASSRRDRVEAFF. The rearrangement uses TRBV6-5 and TRBJ1-1; 9 nucleotides agree with TRBD1. The junction had 6 bases not matched to a gene; V was cut back by 5 bases and J by 8 bases. The germline V gene has CDR1 MNHEY and CDR2 SVGAGI. The CDR3 consists of 13 residues.

The rearrangement joins TRBV10-2 to TRBJ2-7, with 7 bases lining up with TRBD1. CDR1 is WSHSY and CDR2 is SAAADI in the germline V gene. The CDR3 loop spans 14 amino acids. The V gene end was trimmed by 9 bases and the J gene end by 2 bases; junction bases not matched to a gene: 10. The CDR3: CASSDRMAPYEQYF. The DNA of the CDR3 is TGCGCCAGTTCGGACAGGATGGCACCCTACGAGCAGTACTTC.